This T cell receptor beta chain was found in a study of regulatory T cells in long-lasting Graves disease. Study-wide results and limits: Under persistent disease, TRBV28, TRBJ1-2 and TRBJ2-5 were used preferentially.

Sample time point: newly diagnosed GD, antithyroid drugs for less than 3 months. Researchers made the TCR library from RNA that was extracted from PBMCs. This clonotype was recorded many times. What it recognizes is unknown. Building of the TCR beta libraries involved iRepertoire HTBI primers and Arm-PCR of CDR3 regions. TCRdb itself ran the multiplex PCR reads through MiXCR, one entry per CDR3 protein. This sample yields about 500,000 distinct CDR3 sequences, of which 12% are seen a single time; around 10% belongs to the top ten. Trimming cost V 3 bases and J 6 bases, with 21 bases left between them. The CDR3 has 17 amino acids. These data also featured in a second study, about T cells in Graves' hyperthyroidism and ophthalmopathy. This second report adds: Hyperthyroidism patients were newly diagnosed, had disease duration under 2 months, and were aged 18 to 65 years. Researchers ran a first-round RT-PCR on the TCR CDR3 using the HTBI primer set.

Source: peripheral blood mononuclear cells (PBMCs), taken at new diagnosis, from a patient treated with antithyroid drugs. The receptor's source is a woman younger than 45 with Graves disease. The V and J genes are TRBV12-3 or TRBV12-4 and TRBJ1-5, with unresolved D. The CDR3 DNA reads TGTGCCAGCAGTTTTTGGTCCCACCGCTCAATCAGTCAGCCCCAGCATTTT. Its protein product is CASSFWSHRSISQPQHF.